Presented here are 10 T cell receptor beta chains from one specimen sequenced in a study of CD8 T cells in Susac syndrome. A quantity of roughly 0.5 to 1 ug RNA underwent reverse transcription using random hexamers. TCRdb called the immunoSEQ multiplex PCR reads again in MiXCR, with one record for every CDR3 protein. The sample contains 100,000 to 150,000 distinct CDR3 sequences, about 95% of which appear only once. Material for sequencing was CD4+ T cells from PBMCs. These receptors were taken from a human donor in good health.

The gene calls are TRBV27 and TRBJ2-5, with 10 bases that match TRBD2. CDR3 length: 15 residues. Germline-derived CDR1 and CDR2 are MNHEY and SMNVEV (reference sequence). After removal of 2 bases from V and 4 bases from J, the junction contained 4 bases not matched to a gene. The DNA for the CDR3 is TGTGCCAGCAGTTTAAAAAGACTAGCGGGAGAGACCCAGTACTTC. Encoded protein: CASSLKRLAGETQYF.

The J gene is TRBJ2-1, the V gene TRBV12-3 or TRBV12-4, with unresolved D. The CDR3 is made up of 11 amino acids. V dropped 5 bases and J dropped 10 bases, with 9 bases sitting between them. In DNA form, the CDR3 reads TGTGCCAGCAGTGCCCTCGGGGAGCAGTTCTTC. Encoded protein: CASSALGEQFF.

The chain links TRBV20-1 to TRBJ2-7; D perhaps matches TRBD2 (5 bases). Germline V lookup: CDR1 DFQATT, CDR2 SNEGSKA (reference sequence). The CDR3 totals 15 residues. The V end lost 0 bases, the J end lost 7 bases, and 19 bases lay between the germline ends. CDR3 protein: CSAREKRRLSGEQYF. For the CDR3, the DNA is TGCAGTGCTAGAGAAAAGCGGCGACTAAGTGGGGAGCAGTACTTC.

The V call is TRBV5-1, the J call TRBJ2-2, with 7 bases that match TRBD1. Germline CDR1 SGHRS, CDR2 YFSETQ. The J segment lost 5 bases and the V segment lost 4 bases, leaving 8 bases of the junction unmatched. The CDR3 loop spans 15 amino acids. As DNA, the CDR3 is TGCGCCAGCAGCCAAGACAGGGTGGGGACCGGGGAGCTGTTTTTT. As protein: CASSQDRVGTGELFF.

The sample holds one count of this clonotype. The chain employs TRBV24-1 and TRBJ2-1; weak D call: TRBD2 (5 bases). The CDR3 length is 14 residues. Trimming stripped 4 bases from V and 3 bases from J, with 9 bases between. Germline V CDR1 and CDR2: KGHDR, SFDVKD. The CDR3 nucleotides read TGTGCCACCAGTGACCGCGGGTACTACAATGAGCAGTTCTTC. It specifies CATSDRGYYNEQFF.

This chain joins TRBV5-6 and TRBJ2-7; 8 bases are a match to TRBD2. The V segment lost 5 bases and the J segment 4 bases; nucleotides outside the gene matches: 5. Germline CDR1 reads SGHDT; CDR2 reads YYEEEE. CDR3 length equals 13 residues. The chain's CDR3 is CASSQASGYEQYF. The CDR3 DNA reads TGTGCCAGCAGTCAGGCTAGCGGGTACGAGCAGTACTTC.

The CDR3 loop reads CASSPIPASGRTRSYEQYF. CDR3 DNA: TGTGCCAGCAGCCCCATCCCAGCTAGCGGGAGGACCCGCTCCTACGAGCAGTACTTC. The chain joins TRBV7-2 to TRBJ2-7, with TRBD2 matching 11 bases. Unmatched junction bases numbered 15, after V lost 5 bases and J lost 0 bases. Germline assignment: CDR1 SGHTA and CDR2 FQGNSA. This CDR3 has 19 residues.

CDR3 sequence: CASSRDGSGANVLTF. In DNA form, the CDR3 reads TGTGCCAGCAGTAGGGACGGTTCTGGGGCCAACGTCCTGACTTTC. This chain joins TRBV27 and TRBJ2-6, with D perhaps being TRBD1 or TRBD2 (5 bases each). Trimming removed 5 bases from V and 1 base from J, with 9 bases in between. Germline V gene data show CDR1 as MNHEY and CDR2 as SMNVEV (reference sequence). The CDR3 totals 15 residues.

CDR3 amino acids: CASSQLTGGRSGTDTQYF. DNA of the CDR3: TGTGCCAGCAGCCAACTCACGGGAGGCCGGTCTGGCACAGATACGCAGTATTTT. The J gene is TRBJ2-3, the V gene TRBV14; 7 bases agree with TRBD2. There are 18 residues in the CDR3. V gave up 2 bases and J gave up 1 base; unmatched junction bases: 12. Germline assignment: CDR1 SGHDN and CDR2 FVKESK. The variable domain in full, with the rest retrieved from reference TRBV14 and TRBJ2-3, is EAGVTQFPSHSVIEKGQTVTLRCDPISGHDNLYWYRRVMGKEIKFLLHFVKESKQDESGMPNNRFLAERTGGTYSTLKVQPAELEDSGVYFCASSQLTGGRSGTDTQYFGPGTRLTVL.

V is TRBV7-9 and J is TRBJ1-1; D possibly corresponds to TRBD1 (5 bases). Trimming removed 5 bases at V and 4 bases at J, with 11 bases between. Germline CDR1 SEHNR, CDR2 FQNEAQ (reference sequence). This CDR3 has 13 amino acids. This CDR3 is CASSPQGPTEAFF. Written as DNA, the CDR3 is TGTGCCAGCAGCCCCCAGGGCCCCACTGAAGCTTTCTTT.